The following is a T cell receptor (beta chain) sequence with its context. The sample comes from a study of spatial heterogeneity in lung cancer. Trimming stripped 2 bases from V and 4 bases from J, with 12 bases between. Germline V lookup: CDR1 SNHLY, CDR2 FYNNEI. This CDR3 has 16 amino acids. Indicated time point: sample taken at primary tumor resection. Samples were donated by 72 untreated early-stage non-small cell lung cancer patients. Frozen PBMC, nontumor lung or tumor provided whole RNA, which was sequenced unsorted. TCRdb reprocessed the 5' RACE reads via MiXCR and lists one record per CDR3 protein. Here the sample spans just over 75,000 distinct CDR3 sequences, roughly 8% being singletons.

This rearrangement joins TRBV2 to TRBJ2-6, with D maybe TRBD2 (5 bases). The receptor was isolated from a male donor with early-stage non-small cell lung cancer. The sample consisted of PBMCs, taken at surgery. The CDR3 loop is CASSESVGAGANVLTF. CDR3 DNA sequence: TGTGCCAGCAGTGAAAGTGTGGGAGCCGGGGCCAACGTCCTGACTTTC.